These T cell receptor beta chains were read from a single sample in a study of technical replicates of blood from a few donors. Here immunoSEQ multiplex PCR was the method, and the copy in TCRdb shows in-frame clones only, minus some. The sample consists of approximately 80,000 clones, about 98% of them appearing once. Sequencing input: T cells isolated from PBMCs. The receptors derive from a human donor in good health. Both conserved end residues are part of each CDR3. Each record gives: V gene, clone size, J gene, D gene, CDR3 protein, CDR3 DNA. D genes are given only for firm matches. Clone size is given for some rows only: seen once, a few or many times, or a class if the clone is expanded.

>TRBV7-3|NA|TRBJ2-3|NA
CASSLNANTDTQYF
TGTGCCAGCAGCTTAAACGCTAACACAGATACGCAGTATTTT
>TRBV7-9|NA|TRBJ2-3|TRBD1
CASGRGPTDTQYF
TGTGCCAGCGGCAGGGGGCCGACAGATACGCAGTATTTT
>TRBV18|once|TRBJ2-5|TRBD2
CASSWGTSGEETQYF
TGTGCCAGCTCATGGGGAACTAGCGGGGAAGAGACCCAGTACTTC
>TRBV30|NA|TRBJ1-3|TRBD1
CAWSPQGGSGNTIYF
TGTGCCTGGAGTCCCCAGGGGGGATCTGGAAACACCATATATTTT
>TRBV4-1|NA|TRBJ2-1|TRBD2
CASSQGPLAGEVNEQFF
TGCGCCAGCAGCCAAGGCCCCTTAGCGGGAGAAGTCAATGAGCAGTTCTTC
>TRBV28|once|TRBJ1-1|NA
CASRVQGNTEAFF
TGTGCCAGCAGGGTGCAGGGTAACACTGAAGCTTTCTTT
>TRBV30|NA|TRBJ1-4|TRBD1
CAWGQGGTNEKLFF
TGTGCCTGGGGACAGGGTGGAACTAATGAAAAACTGTTTTTT
>TRBV5-1|NA|TRBJ1-1|TRBD1
CASATGTMNTEAFF
TGCGCCAGCGCGACAGGGACGATGAACACTGAAGCTTTCTTT
>TRBV10-3|NA|TRBJ2-1|TRBD2
CAISFQGSGGASREQFF
TGTGCCATCAGCTTCCAGGGGAGCGGGGGGGCATCGCGGGAGCAGTTCTTC
>TRBV9|NA|TRBJ2-7|NA
CASSGAQSSDPYEQYF
TGTGCCAGCAGCGGCGCGCAGTCTAGCGATCCCTACGAGCAGTACTTC
>TRBV29-1|NA|TRBJ2-3|NA
CSVALTMDTQYF
TGCAGCGTTGCACTTACGATGGATACGCAGTATTTT
>TRBV7-9|NA|TRBJ1-2|TRBD1
CASSGQGYGYTF
TGTGCCAGCAGCGGACAGGGCTATGGCTACACCTTC
>TRBV30|once|TRBJ1-1|NA
CAWSLMGAGTEAFF
TGTGCCTGGAGTTTGATGGGGGCCGGAACTGAAGCTTTCTTT
>TRBV6-1|NA|TRBJ2-7|TRBD1
CASSEGTGSYEQYF
TGTGCCAGCAGTGAGGGGACAGGGAGCTACGAGCAGTACTTC
>TRBV4-1|NA|TRBJ1-4|TRBD1
CASSPHPDRENEKLFF
TGCGCCAGCAGCCCTCATCCGGACAGGGAAAATGAAAAACTGTTTTTT
>TRBV7-9|NA|TRBJ2-1|NA
CASSLVPSLNEQFF
TGTGCCAGCAGCTTAGTTCCGAGTCTTAATGAGCAGTTCTTC
>TRBV27|few|TRBJ2-7|NA
CASSSLATRYYEQYF
TGTGCCAGCAGTAGCCTAGCGACCAGATACTACGAGCAGTACTTC
>TRBV5-1|NA|TRBJ2-1|TRBD2
CASSLMTSGGPQYNEQFF
TGCGCCAGCAGCTTGATGACTAGCGGGGGCCCGCAGTACAATGAGCAGTTCTTC
>TRBV6-6|NA|TRBJ2-7|TRBD2
CASSYSKLAGGYEQYF
TGTGCCAGCAGTTACTCGAAACTAGCGGGAGGCTACGAGCAGTACTTC
>TRBV27|NA|TRBJ1-2|NA
CASTSAGFGYGYTF
TGTGCCAGCACCTCTGCGGGTTTCGGTTATGGCTACACCTTC
>TRBV19|NA|TRBJ2-5|TRBD1
CASSSYRGETQYF
TGTGCCAGTAGTAGTTACAGGGGAGAGACCCAGTACTTC
>TRBV2|once|TRBJ1-1|NA
CASSEAGGTEAFF
TGTGCCAGCAGTGAAGCAGGGGGAACTGAAGCTTTCTTT
>TRBV5-4|NA|TRBJ2-7|TRBD1
CASSLAGTGAYEQYF
TGTGCCAGCAGCTTGGCCGGGACAGGGGCCTACGAGCAGTACTTC
>TRBV10-3|once|TRBJ2-3|NA
CAISESPTDVSTDTQYF
TGTGCCATCAGTGAGTCCCCTACAGACGTCAGCACAGATACGCAGTATTTT
>TRBV12-5|NA|TRBJ1-2|NA
CASGPPGVLALGRYTF
TGTGCTAGTGGTCCCCCGGGTGTCCTCGCCTTGGGGCGCTACACCTTC
>TRBV19|NA|TRBJ2-5|NA
CASGMGTQYF
TGTGCCTCGGGTATGGGGACCCAGTACTTC
>TRBV9|NA|TRBJ1-5|NA
CASSEGGGWSNQPQHF
TGTGCCAGCAGCGAGGGGGGGGGCTGGAGCAATCAGCCCCAGCATTTT
>TRBV15|NA|TRBJ2-1|NA
CASRRSSYNEQFF
TGTGCCTCCCGGCGGAGCTCCTACAATGAGCAGTTCTTC
>TRBV5-6|NA|TRBJ2-3|TRBD2
CASSFRLAPTDTQYF
TGTGCCAGCAGCTTCAGACTAGCCCCCACAGATACGCAGTATTTT
>TRBV28|once|TRBJ2-5|TRBD2
CASRSGGLIETQYF
TGTGCCAGCAGGTCGGGGGGGCTAATAGAGACCCAGTACTTC
>TRBV27|NA|TRBJ2-7|NA
CASSLVTSRPTYEQYF
TGTGCCAGCAGTTTGGTTACTAGCCGTCCGACCTACGAGCAGTACTTC
>TRBV5-4|NA|TRBJ2-7|TRBD2
CASSLGGGHLYEQYF
TGTGCCAGCAGCTTGGGCGGGGGGCATCTCTACGAGCAGTACTTC
>TRBV5-1|NA|TRBJ2-3|NA
CASSLAGGTGFTDTQYF
TGCGCCAGCAGCTTGGCCGGGGGGACAGGATTCACAGATACGCAGTATTTT
>TRBV6-6|NA|TRBJ2-2|TRBD2
CASSYSGGRSTGELFF
TGTGCCAGCAGTTACTCAGGCGGGAGGTCCACCGGGGAGCTGTTTTTT
>TRBV6-6|NA|TRBJ1-5|NA
CASLGQGVQHF
TGTGCCAGCCTAGGGCAAGGGGTCCAGCATTTT
>TRBV30|NA|TRBJ2-1|NA
CAWKFQGLSYNEQFF
TGTGCCTGGAAATTTCAGGGGCTCTCCTACAATGAGCAGTTCTTC
>TRBV28|NA|TRBJ1-2|NA
CASSFPLGEAINGYTF
TGTGCCAGCAGTTTCCCTCTCGGGGAGGCAATAAATGGCTACACCTTC
>TRBV29-1|NA|TRBJ2-4|TRBD1
CSVGGGQGVQNIQYF
TGCAGCGTTGGGGGAGGACAGGGCGTCCAAAACATTCAGTACTTC
>TRBV7-6|NA|TRBJ2-1|TRBD2
CASSLEGLAGVNEQFF
TGTGCCAGCAGCTTAGAGGGACTAGCGGGAGTCAATGAGCAGTTCTTC
>TRBV19|NA|TRBJ2-3|NA
CASFERGNTDTQYF
TGTGCCAGTTTCGAGAGGGGGAACACAGATACGCAGTATTTT
>TRBV10-3|once|TRBJ2-2|NA
CAISAGQGSTGELFF
TGTGCCATCAGTGCGGGTCAGGGTTCCACCGGGGAGCTGTTTTTT
>TRBV13|NA|TRBJ1-3|NA
CASSLLSRGDTIYF
TGTGCCAGCAGCTTACTTTCCCGGGGAGACACCATATATTTT
>TRBV15|NA|TRBJ1-6|TRBD1
CATSSFQGAHSPLHF
TGTGCCACCAGCAGTTTCCAGGGGGCACATTCACCCCTCCACTTT
>TRBV5-6|NA|TRBJ1-3|TRBD1
CASSPGQSPSFGNTIYF
TGTGCCAGCAGCCCGGGACAGTCCCCTTCTTTTGGAAACACCATATATTTT
>TRBV5-6|NA|TRBJ2-3|TRBD2
CASRIGGADTQYF
TGTGCCAGCAGAATTGGGGGGGCAGATACGCAGTATTTT
>TRBV7-3|NA|TRBJ2-2|NA
CASSLVGHGLFF
TGTGCCAGCAGCTTAGTGGGACACGGGCTGTTTTTT
>TRBV27|NA|TRBJ1-5|NA
CASSLALNQPQHF
TGTGCCAGCAGTCTCGCGCTGAATCAGCCCCAGCATTTT